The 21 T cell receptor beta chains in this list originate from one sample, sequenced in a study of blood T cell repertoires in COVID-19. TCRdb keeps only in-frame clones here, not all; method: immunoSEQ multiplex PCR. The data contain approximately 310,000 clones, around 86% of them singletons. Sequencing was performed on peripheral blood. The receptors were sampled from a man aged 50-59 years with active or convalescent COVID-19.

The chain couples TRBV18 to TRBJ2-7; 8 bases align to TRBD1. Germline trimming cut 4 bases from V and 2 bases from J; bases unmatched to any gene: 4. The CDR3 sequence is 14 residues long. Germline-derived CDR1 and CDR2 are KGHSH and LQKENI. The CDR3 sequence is CASSQSDRAYEQYF. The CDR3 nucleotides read TGTGCCAGCTCACAGTCGGACAGGGCCTACGAGCAGTACTTC.

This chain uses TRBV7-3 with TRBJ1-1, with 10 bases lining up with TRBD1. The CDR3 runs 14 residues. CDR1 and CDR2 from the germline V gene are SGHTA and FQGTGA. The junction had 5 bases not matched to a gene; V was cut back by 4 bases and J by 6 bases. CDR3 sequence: CASSSRQGAAEAFF. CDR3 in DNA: TGTGCCAGCAGCTCTAGACAGGGGGCCGCTGAAGCTTTCTTT.

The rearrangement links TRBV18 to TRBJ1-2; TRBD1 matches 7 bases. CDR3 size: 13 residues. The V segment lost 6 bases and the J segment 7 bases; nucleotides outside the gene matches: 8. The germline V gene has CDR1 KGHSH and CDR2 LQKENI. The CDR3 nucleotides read TGTGCCAGCTCGCCAACAGGGGATCGTGGCTACACCTTC. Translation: CASSPTGDRGYTF.

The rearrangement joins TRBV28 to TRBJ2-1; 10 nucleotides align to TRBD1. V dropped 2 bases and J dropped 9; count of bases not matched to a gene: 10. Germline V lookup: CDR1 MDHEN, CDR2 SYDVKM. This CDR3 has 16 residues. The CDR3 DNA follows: TGTGCCAGCAGTTTACCGACAGGGGGCAGGTGGGGTGAGCAGTTCTTC. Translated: CASSLPTGGRWGEQFF.

In DNA, the CDR3 is TGTGCCAGCAGTAAAGCAGGGGTAAACTATGGCTACACCTTC. Amino acid sequence: CASSKAGVNYGYTF. V and J are TRBV6-2 or TRBV6-3 and TRBJ1-2, with D possibly being TRBD1 (6 bases). V was clipped by 5 bases and J by 2 bases, with 12 bases between them. Germline V gene data show CDR1 as MNHEY and CDR2 as SVGEGT. This CDR3 has 14 amino acids.

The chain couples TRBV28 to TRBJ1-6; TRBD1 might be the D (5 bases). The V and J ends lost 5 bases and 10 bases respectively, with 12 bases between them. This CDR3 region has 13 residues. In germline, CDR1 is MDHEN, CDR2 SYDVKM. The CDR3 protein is CASSRQGGSPLHF. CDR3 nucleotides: TGTGCCAGCAGTCGGCAGGGAGGGTCACCCCTCCACTTT. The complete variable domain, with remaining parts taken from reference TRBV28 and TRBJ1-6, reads DVKVTQSSRYLVKRTGEKVFLECVQDMDHENMFWYRQDPGLGLRLIYFSYDVKMKEKGDIPEGYSVSREKKERFSLILESASTNQTSMYLCASSRQGGSPLHFGNGTRLTVT.

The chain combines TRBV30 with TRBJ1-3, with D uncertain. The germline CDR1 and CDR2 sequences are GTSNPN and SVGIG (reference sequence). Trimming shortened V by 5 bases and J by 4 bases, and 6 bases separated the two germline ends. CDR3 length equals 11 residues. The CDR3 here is CAWDLGNTIYF. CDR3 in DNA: TGTGCCTGGGATCTAGGAAACACCATATATTTT.

The CDR3 DNA sequence: TGTGCCAGCAGCCCCGACAGGGATAACTATGGCTACACCTTC. Encoded protein: CASSPDRDNYGYTF. This chain links TRBV6-5 with TRBJ1-2; 7 nucleotides match TRBD1. Germline V gene data show CDR1 as MNHEY and CDR2 as SVGAGI. This CDR3 region has 14 residues. V lost 6 bases to trimming and J lost 1 base; unmatched junction nucleotides: 5.

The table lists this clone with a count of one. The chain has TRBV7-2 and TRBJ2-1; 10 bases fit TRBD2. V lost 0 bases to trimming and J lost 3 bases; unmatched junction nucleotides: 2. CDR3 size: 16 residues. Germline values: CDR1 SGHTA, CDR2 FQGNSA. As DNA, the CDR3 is TGTGCCAGCAGCTTAGCCCGGACTAGCGGCTACAATGAGCAGTTCTTC. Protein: CASSLARTSGYNEQFF.

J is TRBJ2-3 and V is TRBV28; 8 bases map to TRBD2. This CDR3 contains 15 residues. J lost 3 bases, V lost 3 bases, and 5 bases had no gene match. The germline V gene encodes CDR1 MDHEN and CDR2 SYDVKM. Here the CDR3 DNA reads TGTGCCAGCAGTTTCGCGACTAGCGTAACAGATACGCAGTATTTT. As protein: CASSFATSVTDTQYF.

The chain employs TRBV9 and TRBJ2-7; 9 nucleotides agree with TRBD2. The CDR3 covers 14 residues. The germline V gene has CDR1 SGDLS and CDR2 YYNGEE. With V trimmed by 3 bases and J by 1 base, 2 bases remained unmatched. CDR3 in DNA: TGTGCCAGCAGCGCAGGACTAGCGTCCTACGAGCAGTACTTC. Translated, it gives CASSAGLASYEQYF.

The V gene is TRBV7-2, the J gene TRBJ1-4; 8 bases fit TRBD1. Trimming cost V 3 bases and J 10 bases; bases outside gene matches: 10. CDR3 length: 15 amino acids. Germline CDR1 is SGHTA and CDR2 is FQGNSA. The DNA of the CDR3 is TGTGCCAGCAGCTTTCAGGGGGCCGACTTAGGAAAACTGTTTTTT. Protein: CASSFQGADLGKLFF.

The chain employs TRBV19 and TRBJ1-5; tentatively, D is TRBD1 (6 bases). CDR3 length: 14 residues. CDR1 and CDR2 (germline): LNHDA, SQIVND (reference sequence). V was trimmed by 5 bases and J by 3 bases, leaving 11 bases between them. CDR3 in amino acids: CASSQGRYNQPQHF. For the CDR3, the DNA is TGTGCCAGTAGTCAGGGGCGGTACAATCAGCCCCAGCATTTT. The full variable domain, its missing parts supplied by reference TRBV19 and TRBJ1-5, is DGGITQSPKYLFRKEGQNVTLSCEQNLNHDAMYWYRQDPGQGLRLIYYSQIVNDFQKGDIAEGYSVSREKKESFPLTVTSAQKNPTAFYLCASSQGRYNQPQHFGDGTRLSIL.

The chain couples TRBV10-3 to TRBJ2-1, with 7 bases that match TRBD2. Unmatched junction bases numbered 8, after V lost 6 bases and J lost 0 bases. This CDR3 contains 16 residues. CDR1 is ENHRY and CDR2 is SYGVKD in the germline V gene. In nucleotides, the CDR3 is TGTGCCATCAGCTCTAGCGGCCCCAGCTCCTACAATGAGCAGTTCTTC. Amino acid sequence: CAISSSGPSSYNEQFF.

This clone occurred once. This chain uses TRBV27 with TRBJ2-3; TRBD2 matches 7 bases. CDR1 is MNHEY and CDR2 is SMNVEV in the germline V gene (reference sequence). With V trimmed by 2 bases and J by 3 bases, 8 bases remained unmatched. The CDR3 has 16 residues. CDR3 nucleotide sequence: TGTGCCAGCAGTTTAAGTCGGGAGGAATGGACAGATACGCAGTATTTT. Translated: CASSLSREEWTDTQYF.

The CDR3, as DNA: TGTGCCTGGAGTGTCAAGGGCGGGGCTGAGCAGTTCTTC. This translates into CAWSVKGGAEQFF. This chain uses TRBV30 with TRBJ2-1; D perhaps matches TRBD2 (6 bases). This CDR3 contains 13 residues. The ends were cut back, 0 bases at V and 9 bases at J, with 12 bases in the middle. Germline V gene sequence: CDR1 GTSNPN, CDR2 SVGIG (reference sequence).

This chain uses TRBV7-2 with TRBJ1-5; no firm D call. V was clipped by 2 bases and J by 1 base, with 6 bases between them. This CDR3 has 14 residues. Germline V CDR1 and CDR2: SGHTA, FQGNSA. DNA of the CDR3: TGTGCCAGCAGCTTACTACAGAGCAATCAGCCCCAGCATTTT. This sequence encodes CASSLLQSNQPQHF.

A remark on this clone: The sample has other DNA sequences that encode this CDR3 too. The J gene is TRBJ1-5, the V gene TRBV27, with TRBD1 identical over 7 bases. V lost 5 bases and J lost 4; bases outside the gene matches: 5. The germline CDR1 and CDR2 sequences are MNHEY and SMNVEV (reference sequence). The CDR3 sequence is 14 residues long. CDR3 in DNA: TGTGCCAGCAGTCCACAGGGGTATAATCAGCCCCAGCATTTT. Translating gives CASSPQGYNQPQHF.

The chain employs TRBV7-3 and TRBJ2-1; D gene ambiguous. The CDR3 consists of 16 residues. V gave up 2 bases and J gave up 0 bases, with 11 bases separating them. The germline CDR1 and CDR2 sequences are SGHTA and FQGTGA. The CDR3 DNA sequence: TGTGCCAGCAGCTTAGGTGCGGCTATCTCCTACAATGAGCAGTTCTTC. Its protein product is CASSLGAAISYNEQFF.

CDR3 amino acids: CASSPPRGWSVNEQYF. The CDR3 region has the DNA TGTGCCAGCAGCCCTCCCAGGGGCTGGAGCGTCAACGAGCAGTACTTC. The V gene is TRBV7-9, the J gene TRBJ2-7, with D maybe TRBD1 (6 bases). The CDR3 has 16 residues. Trimming removed 5 bases from V and 5 bases from J, with 22 bases in between. Germline CDR1 SEHNR, CDR2 FQNEAQ (reference sequence).

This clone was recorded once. For the CDR3, the DNA is TGTGCCAGCAGTCGCGGACAGGCAACTAATGAAAAACTGTTTTTT. As protein: CASSRGQATNEKLFF. This rearrangement joins TRBV28 to TRBJ1-4; 7 nucleotides align to TRBD1. Trimming cost V 5 bases and J 0 bases; bases outside gene matches: 3. The CDR3 length is 15 residues. Germline CDR1 and CDR2: MDHEN and SYDVKM.